What follows is one T cell receptor beta chain and its context. The sample belongs to a study of blood T cell repertoires in COVID-19. About the research overall: Sites across the United States, Italy and Spain contributed samples from acute and convalescent COVID-19. T cells, B-cell-depleted T cells, or PBMCs supplied cDNA or gDNA.

Sequenced by immunoSEQ multiplex PCR; TCRdb stores in-frame clones only, minus some. This sample yields about 120,000 clones, of which around three quarters are seen a single time; approximately 4% belongs to the top ten. Input material: peripheral blood. The TCR sequence derives from a woman older than 75 with acute or convalescent COVID-19.

The CDR3 reads CASRDRGSGNTIYF. For the CDR3, the DNA is TGTGCCAGCAGAGACAGGGGTTCCGGAAACACCATATATTTT. The chain carries TRBV2 and TRBJ1-3, with 8 bases fitting TRBD1. The CDR3 totals 14 residues. The V and J ends lost 6 bases and 4 bases, in that order; junction bases with no gene match: 5. CDR1 is SNHLY and CDR2 is FYNNEI in the germline V gene.